This T cell receptor (beta chain) derives from a study of neoadjuvant anti-PD-1 for oral cavity cancer. Background on the study: Most patients had three to four biweekly doses of 3 mg/kg nivolumab before resection. Patients without progression received a fourth nivolumab dose around day 43, then surgical resection on days 50-56.

Blood libraries mostly used roughly 500 ng genomic DNA, six replicates each. The method was immunoSEQ multiplex PCR; TCRdb's version includes in-frame clones alone and lacks a portion of them. The sample comprises roughly 13,000 clones, around 75% of which are singletons, and 2.9% rests with the top ten. PBMCs were not maintained or expanded in culture before analysis. V dropped 1 base and J dropped 3; count of bases not matched to a gene: 10. Germline assignment: CDR1 MGHDK and CDR2 SYGVNS. The CDR3 spans 17 residues. This chain links TRBV25-1 with TRBJ2-7; 9 nucleotides agree with TRBD1. The receptor's source is a person aged 35 to 85 with oral cavity squamous cell carcinoma. The source material was PBMCs, sampled before nivolumab (anti-PD-1) treatment. CDR3 amino acids: CASSESYGTGSLYEQYF. The CDR3 DNA reads TGTGCCAGCAGTGAATCGTACGGGACAGGGAGCCTCTACGAGCAGTACTTC.